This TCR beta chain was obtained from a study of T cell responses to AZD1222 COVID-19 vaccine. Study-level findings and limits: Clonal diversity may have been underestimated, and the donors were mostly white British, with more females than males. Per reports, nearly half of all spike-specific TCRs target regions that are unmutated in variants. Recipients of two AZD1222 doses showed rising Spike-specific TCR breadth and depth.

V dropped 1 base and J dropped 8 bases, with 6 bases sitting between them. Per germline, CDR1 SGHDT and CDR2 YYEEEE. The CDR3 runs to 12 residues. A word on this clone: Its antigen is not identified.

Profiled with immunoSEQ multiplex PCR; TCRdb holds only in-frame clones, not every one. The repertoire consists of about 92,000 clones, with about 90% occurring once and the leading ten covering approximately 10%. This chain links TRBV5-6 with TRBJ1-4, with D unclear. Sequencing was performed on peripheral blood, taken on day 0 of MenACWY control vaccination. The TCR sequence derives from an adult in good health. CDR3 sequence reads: CASSLRAEKLFF. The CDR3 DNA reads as TGTGCCAGCAGCTTGCGGGCCGAAAAACTGTTTTTT.